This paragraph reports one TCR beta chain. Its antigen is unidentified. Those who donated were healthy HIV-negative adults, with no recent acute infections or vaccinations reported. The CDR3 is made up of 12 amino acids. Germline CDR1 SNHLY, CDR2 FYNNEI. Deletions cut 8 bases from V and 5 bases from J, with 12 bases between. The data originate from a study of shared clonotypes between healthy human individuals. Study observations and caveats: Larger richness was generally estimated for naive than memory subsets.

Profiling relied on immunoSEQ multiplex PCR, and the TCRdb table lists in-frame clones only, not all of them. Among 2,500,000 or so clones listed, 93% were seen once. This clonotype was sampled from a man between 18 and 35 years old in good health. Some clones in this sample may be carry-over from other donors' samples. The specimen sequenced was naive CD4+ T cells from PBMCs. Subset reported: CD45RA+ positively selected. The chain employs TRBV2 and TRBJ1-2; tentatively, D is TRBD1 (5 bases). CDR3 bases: TGTGCCAGCCGGGACGGAAATTATGGCTACACCTTC. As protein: CASRDGNYGYTF.